The entry that follows covers one TCR beta chain sequence. In the authors' methods: Amplification with reference gene primers provided the estimates of nucleated cell counts. The protocol was immunoSEQ multiplex PCR, while the TCRdb copy is restricted to in-frame clones and leaves out a portion. V and J calls and clone size follow that table, whereas D and trimming were derived from the DNA. This table holds over 150,000 clones, 84% found once. V lost 3 bases, J lost 13 bases, and 14 bases lay in between. The CDR3 runs to 12 residues. CDR1 is SGHRS, CDR2 YFSETQ, per germline. The sample is drawn from a study of blood T cell repertoires in COVID-19. The overall study: The study drew acute and convalescent COVID-19 samples from the United States, Italy and Spain.

The chain recombines TRBV5-1 with TRBJ2-1; maybe TRBD2 (5 bases). Sequencing used peripheral blood. The TCR comes from a human donor in a cohort sampled during active COVID-19. The CDR3 sequence: CASSYPPRDQFF. CDR3 in DNA: TGCGCCAGCAGCTACCCGCCCCGGGATCAGTTCTTC.